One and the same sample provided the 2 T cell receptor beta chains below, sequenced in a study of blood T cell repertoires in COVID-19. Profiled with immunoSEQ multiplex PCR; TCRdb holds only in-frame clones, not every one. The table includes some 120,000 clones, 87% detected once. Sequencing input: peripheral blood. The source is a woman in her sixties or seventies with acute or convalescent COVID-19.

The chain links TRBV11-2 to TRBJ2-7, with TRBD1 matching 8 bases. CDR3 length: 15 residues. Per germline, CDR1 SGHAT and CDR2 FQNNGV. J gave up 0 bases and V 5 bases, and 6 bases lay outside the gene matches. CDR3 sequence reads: CASSQTGGHSYEQYF. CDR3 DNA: TGTGCCAGCAGCCAAACAGGGGGGCACTCCTACGAGCAGTACTTC.

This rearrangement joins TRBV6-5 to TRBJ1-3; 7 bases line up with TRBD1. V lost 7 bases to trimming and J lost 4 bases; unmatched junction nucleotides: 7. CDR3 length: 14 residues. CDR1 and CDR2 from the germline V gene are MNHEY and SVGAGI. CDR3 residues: CASTQGVSGNTIYF. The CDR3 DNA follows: TGTGCCAGCACTCAGGGGGTTTCAGGAAACACCATATATTTT.